One and the same sample provided the 15 T cell receptor beta chains below, sequenced in a study of OX40 agonist ivuxolimab in advanced cancers. Measured with immunoSEQ multiplex PCR; TCRdb has only the in-frame clones, and not every one. This table has roughly 61,000 clones, 75% to 90% appearing once. Here the sequenced sample was CD4+ or CD8+ T cells sorted from blood, taken in a trial of the OX40 agonist ivuxolimab. The origin of the receptors is an adult with an advanced solid tumor such as melanoma, head and neck, liver or kidney cancer.

J is TRBJ1-2 and V is TRBV7-8; TRBD1 is a possible D gene (6 bases). This CDR3 region has 16 residues. V was pared by 0 bases and J by 5 bases, with 16 bases between. Germline assignment: CDR1 SGHVS and CDR2 FQNEAQ. CDR3 nucleotide sequence: TGTGCCAGCAGCTTAGCGCCGGCAGGGGAGCGGTATGGCTACACCTTC. It yields the protein CASSLAPAGERYGYTF.

CDR3 in DNA: TGTGCCAGCAGCCGGGGACAGTTTGAAGAGACCCAGTACTTC. It yields the protein CASSRGQFEETQYF. This rearrangement joins TRBV7-9 to TRBJ2-5; 7 nucleotides agree with TRBD1. V shed 5 bases, J shed 3 bases, and the junction held 6 bases outside the gene matches. This CDR3 is built from 14 residues. CDR1 is SEHNR, CDR2 FQNEAQ, per germline (reference sequence).

The chain has TRBV9 and TRBJ2-1; D tentatively fits TRBD1 or TRBD2 (5 bases each). The CDR3 is made up of 14 amino acids. In germline, CDR1 is SGDLS, CDR2 YYNGEE. Trimming left V 1 base short and J 8 bases short, with 13 bases between. This CDR3 is CASSVSGPWDEQFF. The CDR3, as DNA: TGTGCCAGCAGCGTATCGGGACCCTGGGATGAGCAGTTCTTC.

This chain links TRBV9 with TRBJ1-1, with a weak D call TRBD1 (5 bases). The V gene's germline CDR1 is SGDLS and CDR2 YYNGEE. This CDR3 has 14 amino acids. The V end was cut by 3 bases, the J end by 1 base, with 10 bases between. CDR3 nucleotides: TGTGCCAGCAGCGCAGCAACAGGGAACACTGAAGCTTTCTTT. This gives the protein CASSAATGNTEAFF.

The genes are TRBV30 and TRBJ1-4; D is uncertain. V was clipped by 2 bases and J by 0 bases, with 13 bases between them. This CDR3 contains 16 residues. Germline-derived CDR1 and CDR2 are GTSNPN and SVGIG (reference sequence). Written as DNA, the CDR3 is TGTGCCTGGAGTCCACCCCCCCGGGCAACTAATGAAAAACTGTTTTTT. Translating it yields CAWSPPPRATNEKLFF.

V is TRBV2 and J is TRBJ2-1, with 8 bases lining up with TRBD1. Germline values: CDR1 SNHLY, CDR2 FYNNEI. The CDR3 extends over 13 amino acids. The ends lost 5 bases at V and 6 bases at J; junction bases unmatched: 3. The CDR3 here is CASSRTGSNEQFF. Here the CDR3 DNA reads TGTGCCAGCAGTCGGACAGGGTCCAATGAGCAGTTCTTC.

This clone has just one count. The genes are TRBV4-2 and TRBJ2-1; 12 positions agree with TRBD2. Per germline, CDR1 LGHNA and CDR2 YNFKEQ. V was pared by 4 bases and J by 6 bases, with 13 bases of the junction left unmatched. This CDR3 contains 18 residues. CDR3: CASSLPLAGGDRGNEQFF. The CDR3, as DNA: TGTGCCAGCAGCCTCCCTCTAGCGGGGGGGGACCGTGGCAATGAGCAGTTCTTC.

The J gene is TRBJ1-3, the V gene TRBV11-2, with D unresolved. V was cut by 5 bases and J by 0 bases, with 14 bases left in between. This CDR3 has 16 residues. The germline V gene encodes CDR1 SGHAT and CDR2 FQNNGV. CDR3 nucleotides: TGTGCCAGCAGCCTGATTGACCCCAGCTCTGGAAACACCATATATTTT. This codes for CASSLIDPSSGNTIYF.

This rearrangement joins TRBV7-2 to TRBJ2-2; a weak D match, TRBD1 (6 bases). The germline V gene encodes CDR1 SGHTA and CDR2 FQGNSA. The CDR3 is made up of 14 amino acids. Trimming removed 5 bases from V and 5 bases from J, with 12 bases in between. In DNA form, the CDR3 reads TGTGCCAGCAGCCTCCACCAGGGGACCGGGGAGCTGTTTTTT. Translated, it gives CASSLHQGTGELFF.

This clone was recorded once. The V and J genes are TRBV15 and TRBJ1-2; tentatively, D is TRBD1 (5 bases). Germline CDR1 LNHNV, CDR2 YYDKDF (reference sequence). This CDR3 has 15 amino acids. Trimming stripped 0 bases from V and 2 bases from J, with 10 bases between. This CDR3 is CATSRELRQNYGYTF. Written as DNA, the CDR3 is TGTGCCACCAGCAGAGAGTTGAGACAGAACTATGGCTACACCTTC.

This clone was detected a few times. The CDR3 here is CASSPVRQQANEKLFF. CDR3 coding DNA: TGTGCCAGCTCACCAGTTCGGCAACAGGCTAATGAAAAACTGTTTTTT. The chain joins TRBV18 to TRBJ1-4, with a tentative D call TRBD1 (5 bases). Per germline, CDR1 KGHSH and CDR2 LQKENI. V gave up 2 bases and J gave up 3 bases, with 13 bases separating them. This CDR3 has 16 residues.

The chain employs TRBV28 and TRBJ2-2; tentative D call: TRBD1 (6 bases). With 2 bases removed from V and 6 bases from J, the gap between germline ends came to 10 bases. Per the germline V gene, CDR1 is MDHEN and CDR2 is SYDVKM. CDR3 size: 14 residues. In DNA, the CDR3 is TGTGCCAGCAGTTTAAGGGGGATTTCCGGGGAGCTGTTTTTT. Translation gives CASSLRGISGELFF.

The chain links TRBV6-6 to TRBJ2-1, with a possible D match to TRBD1 (5 bases). The CDR3 has 15 residues. The ends were cut back, 8 bases at V and 3 bases at J, with 17 bases in the middle. CDR1 is MNHNY, CDR2 SVGAGI, per germline (reference sequence). The CDR3 DNA follows: TGTGCCAGCCAAAAACTCGGGCAGGGCTACAATGAGCAGTTCTTC. It specifies CASQKLGQGYNEQFF.

This chain uses TRBV28 with TRBJ2-7, with D maybe TRBD2 (6 bases). In germline, CDR1 is MDHEN, CDR2 SYDVKM. Trimming removed 1 base from V and 6 bases from J, with 10 bases in between. The CDR3 is 13 residues long. The CDR3 loop is CASSLFGGLEQYF. DNA of the CDR3: TGTGCCAGCAGTTTATTCGGGGGACTCGAGCAGTACTTC.

The chain uses TRBV5-1 and TRBJ2-7; 11 bases are shared with TRBD2. The CDR3 is 15 amino acids. CDR1 SGHRS and CDR2 YFSETQ come from the germline V gene. J gave up 4 bases and V 5 bases, and 8 bases lay outside the gene matches. The CDR3 DNA reads TGCGCCAGCAGACCTCCTAGCGGGGGGCCATACGAGCAGTACTTC. Translating it yields CASRPPSGGPYEQYF.